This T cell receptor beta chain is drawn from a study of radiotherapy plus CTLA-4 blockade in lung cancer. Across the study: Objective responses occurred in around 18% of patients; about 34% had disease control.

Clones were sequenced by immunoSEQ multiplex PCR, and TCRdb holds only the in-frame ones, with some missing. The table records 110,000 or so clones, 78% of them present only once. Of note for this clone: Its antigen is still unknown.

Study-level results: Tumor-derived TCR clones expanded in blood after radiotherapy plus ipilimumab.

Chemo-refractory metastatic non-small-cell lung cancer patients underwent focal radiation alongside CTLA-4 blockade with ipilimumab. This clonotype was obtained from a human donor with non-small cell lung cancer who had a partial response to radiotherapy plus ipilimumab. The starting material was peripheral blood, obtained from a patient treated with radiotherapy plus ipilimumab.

CDR3 nucleotide sequence: TGTGCCAGCAGTGACGTCGGGAGGGTTTCGTCCACAATGATTCAACCTCAGCCCCAGCATTTT. It encodes CASSDVGRVSSTMIQPQPQHF. This chain links TRBV2 with TRBJ1-5; no clear D. V lost 3 bases, J lost 6 bases, and 33 bases lay in between. The CDR3 runs to 21 residues. Germline CDR1 reads SNHLY; CDR2 reads FYNNEI.